The rows below give T cell receptor beta chains drawn from one sample of a study of T cell clones after liver transplantation. Libraries were prepared by immunoSEQ multiplex PCR; TCRdb keeps only in-frame clonotypes and omits some of them. Of about 75,000 clones in the sample, about 85% are singletons; the top ten hold over 2%. Here the sequenced sample was CD4+ T cells from blood, taken 48 months after liver transplant. These receptors came from a human patient who received a liver transplant. A share of the T cells may be of graft donor origin. The CDR3 runs from the conserved cysteine through the conserved F or W. A D gene is named only where the DNA matches it firmly. Only part of the rows carry a size: once, few, many, or a class if the clone is expanded.

v_call: TRBV6-4; clone_size: -; j_call: TRBJ1-5; d_call: TRBD1; cdr3_nt: TGTGCCAGCAGCCCGGACAGGGACCAGCCCCAGCATTTT; cdr3_aa: CASSPDRDQPQHF
v_call: TRBV2; clone_size: -; j_call: TRBJ2-3; d_call: TRBD2; cdr3_nt: TGTGCCAGCAGTCTCCGAACGGGGGGGGCCACAGATACGCAGTATTTT; cdr3_aa: CASSLRTGGATDTQYF
v_call: TRBV18; clone_size: few; j_call: TRBJ1-2; d_call: -; cdr3_nt: TGTGCCAGCTCCTCACTGGATTATGGCTACACCTTC; cdr3_aa: CASSSLDYGYTF
v_call: TRBV5-4; clone_size: few; j_call: TRBJ2-3; d_call: -; cdr3_nt: TGTGCCAGCAGCTTGGCAGGAATATCTAGCACAGATACGCAGTATTTT; cdr3_aa: CASSLAGISSTDTQYF
v_call: TRBV27; clone_size: -; j_call: TRBJ2-3; d_call: TRBD2; cdr3_nt: TGTGCCAGCAGTAAAGGGCGGGGGGGCCCAAATACGCAGTATTTT; cdr3_aa: CASSKGRGGPNTQYF
v_call: TRBV2; clone_size: -; j_call: TRBJ2-6; d_call: -; cdr3_nt: TGTGCCAGCAGGCCGGACGGCTCTGGGGCCAACGTCCTGACTTTC; cdr3_aa: CASRPDGSGANVLTF
v_call: TRBV7-2; clone_size: -; j_call: TRBJ2-3; d_call: -; cdr3_nt: TGTGCCAGCAGCTCGTCGACAGTCGCGGGGACAGATACGCAGTATTTT; cdr3_aa: CASSSSTVAGTDTQYF
v_call: TRBV5-4; clone_size: -; j_call: TRBJ2-1; d_call: -; cdr3_nt: TGTGCCAGCAGGCGGGGGCCACCCTACAATGAGCAGTTCTTC; cdr3_aa: CASRRGPPYNEQFF
v_call: TRBV9; clone_size: -; j_call: TRBJ2-2; d_call: TRBD2; cdr3_nt: TGTGCCAGCAGCGTGACTAGCGGGAGGGCCTGGGGGGCCGGGGAGCTGTTTTTT; cdr3_aa: CASSVTSGRAWGAGELFF
v_call: TRBV7-6; clone_size: -; j_call: TRBJ1-1; d_call: -; cdr3_nt: TGTGCCAGCAGCTTAAGAGGAGACACTGAAGCTTTCTTT; cdr3_aa: CASSLRGDTEAFF
v_call: TRBV5-1; clone_size: -; j_call: TRBJ2-7; d_call: -; cdr3_nt: TGCGCCAGCAGCTTAAGGTTGGTGGACGAGCAGTACTTC; cdr3_aa: CASSLRLVDEQYF
v_call: TRBV28; clone_size: -; j_call: TRBJ1-1; d_call: -; cdr3_nt: TGTGCCAGCAGTAAGACTGAAGCTTTCTTT; cdr3_aa: CASSKTEAFF
v_call: TRBV7-2; clone_size: -; j_call: TRBJ2-1; d_call: TRBD2; cdr3_nt: TGTGCCAGCAGCCCCCTCCCCGGGACTAGCTGGGGCAATGAGCAGTTCTTC; cdr3_aa: CASSPLPGTSWGNEQFF
v_call: TRBV2; clone_size: few; j_call: TRBJ1-6; d_call: TRBD1; cdr3_nt: TGTGCCAGCAGGAGGGACAGGGGCACGCCAACCCTCCACTTT; cdr3_aa: CASRRDRGTPTLHF
v_call: TRBV28; clone_size: -; j_call: TRBJ2-5; d_call: TRBD2; cdr3_nt: TGTGCCAGCAGTTTTCCGGGGGGCCAAGAGACCCAGTACTTC; cdr3_aa: CASSFPGGQETQYF
v_call: TRBV15; clone_size: -; j_call: TRBJ2-2; d_call: -; cdr3_nt: TGTGCCACCAGCCCGCCAGGGGTTGACACCGGGGAGCTGTTTTTT; cdr3_aa: CATSPPGVDTGELFF
v_call: TRBV9; clone_size: -; j_call: TRBJ1-5; d_call: -; cdr3_nt: TGTGCCAGCAGTCCAGGGACGGATTATAGCAATCAGCCCCAGCATTTT; cdr3_aa: CASSPGTDYSNQPQHF
v_call: TRBV19; clone_size: -; j_call: TRBJ2-1; d_call: -; cdr3_nt: TGTGCCAGTAATTACGGCCCGAATAGGGATGAGCAGTTCTTC; cdr3_aa: CASNYGPNRDEQFF
v_call: TRBV28; clone_size: few; j_call: TRBJ1-2; d_call: TRBD1; cdr3_nt: TGTGCCAGCAGTTTACCGGGACAGGCGATAAACGGGTATGGCTACACCTTC; cdr3_aa: CASSLPGQAINGYGYTF
v_call: TRBV28; clone_size: -; j_call: TRBJ1-5; d_call: -; cdr3_nt: TGTGCCAGCAGTTTACCACGGTCCGCGAATCAGCCCCAGCATTTT; cdr3_aa: CASSLPRSANQPQHF
v_call: TRBV6-1; clone_size: -; j_call: TRBJ2-7; d_call: TRBD1; cdr3_nt: TGTGCCAGCAAAGAAACGGGACAGAGCTCCTACGAGCAGTACTTC; cdr3_aa: CASKETGQSSYEQYF
v_call: TRBV4-2; clone_size: once; j_call: TRBJ1-5; d_call: -; cdr3_nt: TGTGCCAGCAGCCAAGGCCCGGATTATAGCAATCAGCCCCAGCATTTT; cdr3_aa: CASSQGPDYSNQPQHF
v_call: TRBV7-3; clone_size: -; j_call: TRBJ2-7; d_call: TRBD2; cdr3_nt: TGTGCCAGCAGCTCGACGGGACTAGCGGCCTGGTACTTC; cdr3_aa: CASSSTGLAAWYF
v_call: TRBV18; clone_size: few; j_call: TRBJ2-7; d_call: -; cdr3_nt: TGTGCCAGCTCTCCCGGAGACCACGAGCAGTACTTC; cdr3_aa: CASSPGDHEQYF
v_call: TRBV5-1; clone_size: -; j_call: TRBJ2-4; d_call: TRBD2; cdr3_nt: TGCGCCAGCAGCCATCAAGCGGGGGACATTCAGTACTTC; cdr3_aa: CASSHQAGDIQYF
v_call: TRBV7-2; clone_size: -; j_call: TRBJ2-1; d_call: TRBD2; cdr3_nt: TGTGCCAGCAGCCGCCATAGCGGGAGGGCCGACAATGAGCAGTTCTTC; cdr3_aa: CASSRHSGRADNEQFF